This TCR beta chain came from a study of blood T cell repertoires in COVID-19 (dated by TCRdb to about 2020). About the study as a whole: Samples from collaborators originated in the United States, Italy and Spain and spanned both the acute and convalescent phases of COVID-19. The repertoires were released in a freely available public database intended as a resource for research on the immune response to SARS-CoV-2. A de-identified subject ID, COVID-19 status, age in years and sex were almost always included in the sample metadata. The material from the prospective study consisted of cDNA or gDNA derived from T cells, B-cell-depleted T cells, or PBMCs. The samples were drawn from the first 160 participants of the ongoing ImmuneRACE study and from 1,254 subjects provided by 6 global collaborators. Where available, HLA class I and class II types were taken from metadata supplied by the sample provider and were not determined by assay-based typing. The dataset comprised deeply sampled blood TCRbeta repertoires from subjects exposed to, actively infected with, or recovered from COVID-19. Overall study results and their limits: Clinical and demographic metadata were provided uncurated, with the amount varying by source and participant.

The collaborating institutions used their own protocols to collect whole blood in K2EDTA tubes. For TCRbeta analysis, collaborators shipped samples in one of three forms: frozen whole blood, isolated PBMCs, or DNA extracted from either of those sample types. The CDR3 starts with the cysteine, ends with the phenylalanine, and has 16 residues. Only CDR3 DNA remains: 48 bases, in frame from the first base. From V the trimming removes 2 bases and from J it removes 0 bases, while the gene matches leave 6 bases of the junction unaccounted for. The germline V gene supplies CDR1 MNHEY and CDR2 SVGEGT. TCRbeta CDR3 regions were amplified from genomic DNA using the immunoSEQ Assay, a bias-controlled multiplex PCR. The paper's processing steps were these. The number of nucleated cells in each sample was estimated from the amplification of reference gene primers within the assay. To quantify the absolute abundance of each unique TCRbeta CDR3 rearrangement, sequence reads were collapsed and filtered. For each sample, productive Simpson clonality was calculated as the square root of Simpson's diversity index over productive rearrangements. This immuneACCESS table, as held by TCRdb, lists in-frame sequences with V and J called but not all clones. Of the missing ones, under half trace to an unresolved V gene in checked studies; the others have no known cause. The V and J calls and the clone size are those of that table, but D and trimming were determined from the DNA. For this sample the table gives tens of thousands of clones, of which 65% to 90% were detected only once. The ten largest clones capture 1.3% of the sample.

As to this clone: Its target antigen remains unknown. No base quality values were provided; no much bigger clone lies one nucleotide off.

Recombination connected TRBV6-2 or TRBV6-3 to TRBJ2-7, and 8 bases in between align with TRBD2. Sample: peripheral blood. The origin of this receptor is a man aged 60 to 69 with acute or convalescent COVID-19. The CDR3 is CASSYKERGSSYEQYF. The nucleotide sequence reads TGTGCCAGCAGTTACAAGGAGCGGGGGAGCTCCTACGAGCAGTACTTC.